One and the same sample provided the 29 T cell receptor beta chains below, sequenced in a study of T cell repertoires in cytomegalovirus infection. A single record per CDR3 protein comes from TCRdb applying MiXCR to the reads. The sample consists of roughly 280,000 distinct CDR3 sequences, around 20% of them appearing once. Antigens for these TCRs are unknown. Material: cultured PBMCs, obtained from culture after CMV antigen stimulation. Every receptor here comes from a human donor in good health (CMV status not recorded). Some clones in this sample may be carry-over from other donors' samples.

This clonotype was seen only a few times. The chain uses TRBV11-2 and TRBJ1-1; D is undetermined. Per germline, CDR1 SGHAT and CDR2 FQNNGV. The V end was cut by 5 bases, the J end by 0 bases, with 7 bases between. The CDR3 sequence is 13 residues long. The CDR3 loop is CASSVDLNTEAFF. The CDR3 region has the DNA TGTGCCAGCAGCGTCGATCTGAACACTGAAGCTTTCTTT.

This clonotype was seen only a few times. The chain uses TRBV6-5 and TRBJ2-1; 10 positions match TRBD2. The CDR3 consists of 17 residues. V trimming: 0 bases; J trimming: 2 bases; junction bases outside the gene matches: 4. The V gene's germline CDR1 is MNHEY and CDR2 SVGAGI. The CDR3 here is CASSYSIAGGTYNEQFF. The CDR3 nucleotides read TGTGCCAGCAGTTACTCAATAGCGGGAGGTACCTACAATGAGCAGTTCTTC.

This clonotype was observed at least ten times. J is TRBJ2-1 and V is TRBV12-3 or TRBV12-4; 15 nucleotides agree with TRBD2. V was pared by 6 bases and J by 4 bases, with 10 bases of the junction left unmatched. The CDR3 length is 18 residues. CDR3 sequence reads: CASSPGLAGGFGYNEQFF. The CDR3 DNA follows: TGTGCCAGCAGCCCTGGACTAGCGGGGGGGTTTGGGTACAATGAGCAGTTCTTC.

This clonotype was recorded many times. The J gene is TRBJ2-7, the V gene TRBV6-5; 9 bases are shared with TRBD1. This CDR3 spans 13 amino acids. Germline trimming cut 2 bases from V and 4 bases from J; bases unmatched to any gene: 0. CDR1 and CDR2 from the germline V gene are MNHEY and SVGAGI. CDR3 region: CASSYGTGYEQYF. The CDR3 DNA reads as TGTGCCAGCAGTTACGGGACAGGGTACGAGCAGTACTTC.

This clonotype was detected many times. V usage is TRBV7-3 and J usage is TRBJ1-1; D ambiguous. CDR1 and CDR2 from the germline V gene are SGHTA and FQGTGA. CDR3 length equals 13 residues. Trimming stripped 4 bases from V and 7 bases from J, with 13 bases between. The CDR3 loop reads CASSSRAGSEAFF. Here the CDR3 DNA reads TGTGCCAGCAGCTCCCGGGCGGGCAGTGAAGCTTTCTTT.

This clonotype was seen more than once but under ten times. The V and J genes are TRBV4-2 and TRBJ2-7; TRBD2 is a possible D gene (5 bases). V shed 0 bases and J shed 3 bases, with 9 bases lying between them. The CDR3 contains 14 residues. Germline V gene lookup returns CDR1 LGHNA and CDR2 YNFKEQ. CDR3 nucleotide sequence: TGTGCCAGCAGCCAAGATTCGGGGAACTACGAGCAGTACTTC. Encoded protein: CASSQDSGNYEQYF.

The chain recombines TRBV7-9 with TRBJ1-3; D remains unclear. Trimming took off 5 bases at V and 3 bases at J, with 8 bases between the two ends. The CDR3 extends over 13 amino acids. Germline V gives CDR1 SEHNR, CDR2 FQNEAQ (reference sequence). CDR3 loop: CASSEWGGNTIYF. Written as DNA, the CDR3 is TGTGCCAGCAGCGAGTGGGGTGGAAACACCATATATTTT. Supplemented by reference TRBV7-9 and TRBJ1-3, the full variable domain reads DTGVSQNPRHKITKRGQNVTFRCDPISEHNRLYWYRQTLGQGPEFLTYFQNEAQLEKSRLLSDRFSAERPKGSFSTLEIQRTEQGDSAMYLCASSEWGGNTIYFGEGSWLTVV.

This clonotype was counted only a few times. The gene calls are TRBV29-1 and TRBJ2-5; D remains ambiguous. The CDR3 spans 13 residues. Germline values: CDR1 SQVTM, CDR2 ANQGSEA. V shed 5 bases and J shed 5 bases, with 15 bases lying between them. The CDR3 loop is CSVTGGSQETQYF. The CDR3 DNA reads TGCAGCGTTACCGGCGGCAGCCAGGAGACCCAGTACTTC.

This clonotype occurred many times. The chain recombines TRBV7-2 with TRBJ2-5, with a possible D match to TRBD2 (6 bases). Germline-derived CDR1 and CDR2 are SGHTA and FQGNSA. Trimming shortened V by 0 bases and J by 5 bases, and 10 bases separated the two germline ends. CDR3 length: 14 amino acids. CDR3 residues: CASSLALARETQYF. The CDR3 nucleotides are TGTGCCAGCAGCTTAGCCCTAGCGCGGGAGACCCAGTACTTC.

CDR3 protein: CASSQVAGGDEQFF. DNA for the CDR3: TGCGCCAGCAGCCAAGTAGCGGGAGGCGATGAGCAGTTCTTC. The chain links TRBV4-1 to TRBJ2-1, with TRBD2 identical over 10 bases. Germline-derived CDR1 and CDR2 are MGHRA and YSYEKL. The CDR3 sequence is 14 residues long. V shed 1 base, J shed 8 bases, and the junction held 2 bases outside the gene matches.

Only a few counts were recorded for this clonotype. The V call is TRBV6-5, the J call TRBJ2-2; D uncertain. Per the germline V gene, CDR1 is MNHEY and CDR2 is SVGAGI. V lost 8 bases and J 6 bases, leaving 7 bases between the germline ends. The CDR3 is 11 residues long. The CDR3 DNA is TGTGCCAGCTCCCAAGCCGGGGAGCTGTTTTTT. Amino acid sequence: CASSQAGELFF.

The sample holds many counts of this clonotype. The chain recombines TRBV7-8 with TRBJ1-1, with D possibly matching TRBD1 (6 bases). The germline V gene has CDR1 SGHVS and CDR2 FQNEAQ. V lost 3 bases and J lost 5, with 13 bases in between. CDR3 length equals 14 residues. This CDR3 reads CASSLVQGGTEAFF. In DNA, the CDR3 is TGTGCCAGCAGCTTGGTACAGGGTGGGACTGAAGCTTTCTTT.

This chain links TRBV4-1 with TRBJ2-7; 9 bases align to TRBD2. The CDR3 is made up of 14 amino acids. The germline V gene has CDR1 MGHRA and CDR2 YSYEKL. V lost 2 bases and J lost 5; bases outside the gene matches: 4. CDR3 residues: CASSQSIAGDEQYF. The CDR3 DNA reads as TGCGCCAGCAGCCAATCGATAGCGGGAGACGAGCAGTACTTC.

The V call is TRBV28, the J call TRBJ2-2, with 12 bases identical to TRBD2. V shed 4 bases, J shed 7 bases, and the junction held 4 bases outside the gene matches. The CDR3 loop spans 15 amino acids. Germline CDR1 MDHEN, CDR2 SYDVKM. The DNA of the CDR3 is TGTGCCAGCAGTTCTAGCGGGAGGGCCAACGGGGAGCTGTTTTTT. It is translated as CASSSSGRANGELFF.

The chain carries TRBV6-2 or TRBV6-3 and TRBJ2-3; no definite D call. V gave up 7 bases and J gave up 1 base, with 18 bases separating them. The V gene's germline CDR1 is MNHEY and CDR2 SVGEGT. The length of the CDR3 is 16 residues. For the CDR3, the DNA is TGTGCCAGCACCTCGTTGGCTTCAGCCGGCACAGATACGCAGTATTTT. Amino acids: CASTSLASAGTDTQYF.

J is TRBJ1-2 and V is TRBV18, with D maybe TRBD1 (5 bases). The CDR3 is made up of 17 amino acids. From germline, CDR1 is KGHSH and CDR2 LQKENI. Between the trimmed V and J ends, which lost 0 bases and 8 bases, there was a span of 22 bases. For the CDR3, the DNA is TGTGCCAGCTCACCACCGTCCCGGGGAGGGGTCCATTCCGGCTACACCTTC. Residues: CASSPPSRGGVHSGYTF.

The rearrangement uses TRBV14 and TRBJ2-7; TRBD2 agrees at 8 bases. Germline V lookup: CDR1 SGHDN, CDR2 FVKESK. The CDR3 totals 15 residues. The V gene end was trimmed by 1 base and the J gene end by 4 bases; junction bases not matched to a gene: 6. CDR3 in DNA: TGTGCCAGCAGCCAAGCGGGAGGGCCCGGGTACGAGCAGTACGTC. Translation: CASSQAGGPGYEQYV.

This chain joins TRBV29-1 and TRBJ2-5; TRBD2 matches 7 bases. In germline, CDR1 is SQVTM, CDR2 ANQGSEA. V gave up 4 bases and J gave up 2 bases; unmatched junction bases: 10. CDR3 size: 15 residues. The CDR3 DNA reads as TGCAGCGTTGTAACGGCGGGAGACTGGCAAGAGACCCAGTACTTC. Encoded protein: CSVVTAGDWQETQYF.

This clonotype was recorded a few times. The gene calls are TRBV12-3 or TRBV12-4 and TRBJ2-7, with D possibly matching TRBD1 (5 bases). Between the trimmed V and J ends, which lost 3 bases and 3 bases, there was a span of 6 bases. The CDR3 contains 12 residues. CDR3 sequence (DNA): TGTGCCAGCAGTTTGACAGTCTACGAGCAGTACTTC. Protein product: CASSLTVYEQYF.

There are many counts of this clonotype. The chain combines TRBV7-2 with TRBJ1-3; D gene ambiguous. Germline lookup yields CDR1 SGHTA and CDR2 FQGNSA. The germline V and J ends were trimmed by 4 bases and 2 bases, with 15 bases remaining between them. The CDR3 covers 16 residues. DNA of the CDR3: TGTGCCAGCAGCTCTCGGGAAAGGGCCACTGGAAACACCATATATTTT. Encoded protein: CASSSRERATGNTIYF. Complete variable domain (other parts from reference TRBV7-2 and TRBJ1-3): GAGVSQSPSNKVTEKGKDVELRCDPISGHTALYWYRQSLGQGLEFLIYFQGNSAPDKSGLPSDRFSAERTGGSVSTLTIQRTQQEDSAVYLCASSSRERATGNTIYFGEGSWLTVV.

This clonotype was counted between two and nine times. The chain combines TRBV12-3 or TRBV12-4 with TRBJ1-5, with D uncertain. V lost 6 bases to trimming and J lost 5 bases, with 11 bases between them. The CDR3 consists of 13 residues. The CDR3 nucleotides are TGTGCCAGCAGCACCGACGGTTATCAGCCCCAGCATTTT. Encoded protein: CASSTDGYQPQHF.

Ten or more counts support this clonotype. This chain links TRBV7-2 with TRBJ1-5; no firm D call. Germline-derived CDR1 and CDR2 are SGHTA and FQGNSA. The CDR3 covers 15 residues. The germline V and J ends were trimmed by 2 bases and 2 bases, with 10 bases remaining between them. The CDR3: CASSLLGLGNQPQHF. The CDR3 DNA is TGTGCCAGCAGCTTACTAGGGTTGGGCAATCAGCCCCAGCATTTT.

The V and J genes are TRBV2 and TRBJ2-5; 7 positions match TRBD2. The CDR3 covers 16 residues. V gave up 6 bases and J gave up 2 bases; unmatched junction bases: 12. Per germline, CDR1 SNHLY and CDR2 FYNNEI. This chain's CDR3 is CASRLPGTNQQETQYF. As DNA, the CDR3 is TGTGCCAGCAGGCTACCGGGGACTAACCAACAAGAGACCCAGTACTTC.

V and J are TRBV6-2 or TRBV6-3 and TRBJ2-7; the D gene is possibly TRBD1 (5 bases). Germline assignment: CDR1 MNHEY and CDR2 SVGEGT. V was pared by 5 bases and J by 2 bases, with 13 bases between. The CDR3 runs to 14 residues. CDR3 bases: TGTGCCAGCAGTGCCGTGGGGCTACCCTACGAGCAGTACTTC. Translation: CASSAVGLPYEQYF.

The CDR3 region is CASRLQGTGNTIYF. CDR3 bases: TGTGCCAGTAGGCTACAGGGTACTGGAAACACCATATATTTT. The V gene is TRBV19, the J gene TRBJ1-3; D possibly corresponds to TRBD1 (6 bases). Germline CDR1 and CDR2: LNHDA and SQIVND (reference sequence). Trimming took off 6 bases at V and 2 bases at J, with 11 bases between the two ends. The CDR3 runs 14 residues.

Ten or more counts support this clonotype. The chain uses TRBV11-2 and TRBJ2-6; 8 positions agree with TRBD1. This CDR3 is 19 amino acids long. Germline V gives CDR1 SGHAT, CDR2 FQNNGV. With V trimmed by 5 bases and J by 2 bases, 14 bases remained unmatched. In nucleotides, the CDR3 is TGTGCCAGCAGCCAACCTACCGGGACAGGCGGAGCTGGGGCCAACGTCCTGACTTTC. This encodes CASSQPTGTGGAGANVLTF.

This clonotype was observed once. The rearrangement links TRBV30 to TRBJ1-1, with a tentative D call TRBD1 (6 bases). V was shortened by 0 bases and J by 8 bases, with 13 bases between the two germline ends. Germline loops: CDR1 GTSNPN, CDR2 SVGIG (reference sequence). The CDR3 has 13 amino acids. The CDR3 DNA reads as TGTGCCTGGAGTGTACGGGGGGCAGGAGAAGCTTTCTTT. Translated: CAWSVRGAGEAFF.

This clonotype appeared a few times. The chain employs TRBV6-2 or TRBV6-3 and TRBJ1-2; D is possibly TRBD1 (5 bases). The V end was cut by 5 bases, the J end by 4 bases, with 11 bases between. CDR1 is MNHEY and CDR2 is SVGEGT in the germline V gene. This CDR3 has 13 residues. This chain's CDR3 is CASSRGSFYGYTF. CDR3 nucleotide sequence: TGTGCCAGCAGTAGGGGCAGCTTCTATGGCTACACCTTC.

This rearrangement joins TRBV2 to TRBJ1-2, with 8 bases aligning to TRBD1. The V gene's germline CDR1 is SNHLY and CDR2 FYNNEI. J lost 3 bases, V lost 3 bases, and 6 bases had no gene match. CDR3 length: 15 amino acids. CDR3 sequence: CASSDGRGRYYGYTF. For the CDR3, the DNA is TGTGCCAGCAGTGATGGCAGGGGGCGATACTATGGCTACACCTTC.